This entry lists 29 T cell receptor beta chains sequenced from one sample in a study of shared clonotypes between healthy human individuals (dated by TCRdb to about 2020). Receptor amplification or capture employed the immunoSEQ multiplex PCR assay. Entries here come from immuneACCESS through TCRdb and include only in-frame sequences with V and J called. Some clones fail to appear in such tables; in the studies checked, an unresolved V gene covers under half of the shortfall, and the cause of the remainder is unknown. For this sample the table gives about 1.5 million clones, of which approximately 96% were detected only once. The ten largest make up over 1% of the sample. The sample consisted of naive CD4+ T cells sorted from blood. The label giving this sample's cell subset or site can be read as: CD45RA+ positively selected. All receptors derive from a man aged 25 to 40 in good health.

This clone was seen just once. The rearrangement links TRBV5-4 to TRBJ2-3, with TRBD1 matching 11 bases. J lost 5 bases, V lost 5 bases, and 10 bases had no gene match. CDR3 length: 16 amino acids. The V gene's germline CDR1 is SGHNT and CDR2 YYREEE (reference sequence). The CDR3: CASSAPGQGAEDTQYF. The CDR3 region has the DNA TGTGCCAGCAGTGCCCCCGGACAGGGGGCTGAAGATACGCAGTATTTT.

The rearrangement uses TRBV6-5 and TRBJ2-7; D not certain. CDR1 and CDR2 from the germline V gene are MNHEY and SVGAGI. V gave up 2 bases and J gave up 4 bases, with 9 bases separating them. The CDR3 spans 13 residues. CDR3 in amino acids: CASSYVGWYEQYF. Written as DNA, the CDR3 is TGTGCCAGCAGTTACGTCGGCTGGTACGAGCAGTACTTC.

The rearrangement links TRBV5-4 to TRBJ2-5; TRBD1 matches at 7 bases. The germline V gene encodes CDR1 SGHNT and CDR2 YYREEE (reference sequence). The V gene end was trimmed by 4 bases and the J gene end by 3 bases; junction bases not matched to a gene: 15. The CDR3 spans 17 residues. The CDR3 loop is CASSPFGQARYEETQYF. CDR3 sequence (DNA): TGTGCCAGCAGCCCCTTTGGACAGGCGCGGTATGAAGAGACCCAGTACTTC.

The chain employs TRBV19 and TRBJ1-1, with D perhaps matching TRBD1 (6 bases). Trimming cost V 3 bases and J 11 bases, with 16 bases left between them. The CDR3 extends over 13 amino acids. From germline, CDR1 is LNHDA and CDR2 SQIVND (reference sequence). CDR3 amino acids: CASSMPGALLAFF. Here the CDR3 DNA reads TGTGCCAGTAGTATGCCAGGGGCGCTTTTGGCTTTCTTT.

The rearrangement uses TRBV6-5 and TRBJ1-2; D uncertain. Germline assignment: CDR1 MNHEY and CDR2 SVGAGI. Trimming removed 6 bases from V and 0 bases from J, with 11 bases in between. The CDR3 covers 14 residues. For the CDR3, the DNA is TGTGCCAGCAGATCACAGACTACTAACTATGGCTACACCTTC. Protein: CASRSQTTNYGYTF.

The chain employs TRBV11-3 and TRBJ2-5; a weak D match, TRBD1 (8 bases). CDR1 is SGHNT, CDR2 YENEEA, per germline. Trimming stripped 5 bases from V and 3 bases from J, with 13 bases between. The CDR3 length is 14 residues. The CDR3 sequence: CASSHTGGEETQYF. CDR3 bases: TGTGCCAGCAGCCACACAGGGGGGGAAGAGACCCAGTACTTC.

The chain combines TRBV5-1 with TRBJ2-1; D not resolved. This CDR3 contains 13 residues. Germline assignment: CDR1 SGHRS and CDR2 YFSETQ. The V and J ends lost 7 bases and 5 bases respectively, with 13 bases between them. The CDR3 sequence is CASRVAANNEQFF. As DNA, the CDR3 is TGCGCCAGCCGAGTAGCCGCGAACAATGAGCAGTTCTTC. The whole variable domain, filled in from reference TRBV5-1 and TRBJ2-1, reads KAGVTQTPRYLIKTRGQQVTLSCSPISGHRSVSWYQQTPGQGLQFLFEYFSETQRNKGNFPGRFSGRQFSNSRSEMNVSTLELGDSALYLCASRVAANNEQFFGPGTRLTVL.

The chain employs TRBV11-2 and TRBJ2-7; D is uncertain. Trimming took 2 bases from V and 4 from J, leaving 12 bases between them. From germline, CDR1 is SGHAT and CDR2 FQNNGV. The CDR3 extends over 14 amino acids. The CDR3 coding sequence is TGTGCCAGCAGCTTATTGGCGGAGAGATACGAGCAGTACTTC. It is translated as CASSLLAERYEQYF. Combining the CDR3 with reference TRBV11-2 and TRBJ2-7 gives the whole variable domain EAGVAQSPRYKIIEKRQSVAFWCNPISGHATLYWYQQILGQGPKLLIQFQNNGVVDDSQLPKDRFSAERLKGVDSTLKIQPAKLEDSAVYLCASSLLAERYEQYFGPGTRLTVT.

The chain uses TRBV28 and TRBJ1-2, with 8 bases lining up with TRBD1. V trimming: 5 bases; J trimming: 2 bases; junction bases outside the gene matches: 7. This CDR3 has 15 residues. Per germline, CDR1 MDHEN and CDR2 SYDVKM. The CDR3 protein is CASSIPQGGNYGYTF. DNA for the CDR3: TGTGCCAGCAGTATCCCACAGGGGGGGAACTATGGCTACACCTTC.

This clone was counted once. The rearrangement links TRBV5-1 to TRBJ2-5; D unclear. Trimming shortened V by 4 bases and J by 5 bases, and 15 bases separated the two germline ends. The germline V gene has CDR1 SGHRS and CDR2 YFSETQ. CDR3 length: 14 amino acids. The CDR3 sequence is CASSSEPSSETQYF. The DNA for the CDR3 is TGCGCCAGCAGCAGTGAACCTTCCTCGGAGACCCAGTACTTC.

The chain combines TRBV18 with TRBJ1-2; 10 nucleotides agree with TRBD1. This CDR3 spans 15 amino acids. Germline V gives CDR1 KGHSH, CDR2 LQKENI. V gave up 6 bases and J gave up 6 bases; unmatched junction bases: 10. The CDR3 DNA reads as TGTGCCAGCTCTCCCGGGGACAGGGGAATTGATGGCTACACCTTC. This translates into CASSPGDRGIDGYTF.

The chain combines TRBV11-3 with TRBJ2-1, with a weak D call TRBD2 (5 bases). From germline, CDR1 is SGHNT and CDR2 YENEEA. The CDR3 contains 13 residues. V was pared by 3 bases and J by 6 bases, with 9 bases between. The CDR3 is CASSFRLSNEQFF. The CDR3, as DNA: TGTGCCAGCAGCTTTCGACTAAGCAATGAGCAGTTCTTC.

V gene TRBV6-5 combines with J gene TRBJ2-7; maybe TRBD2 (6 bases). The CDR3 is 15 amino acids. Germline CDR1 is MNHEY and CDR2 is SVGAGI. V dropped 2 bases and J dropped 1 base, with 12 bases sitting between them. CDR3 nucleotide sequence: TGTGCCAGCAGTTACGGGCGGGGCCGATCCTACGAGCAGTACTTC. This sequence encodes CASSYGRGRSYEQYF.

The chain carries TRBV28 and TRBJ2-7; the match to TRBD2 covers 8 bases. With 4 bases clipped from V and 5 bases from J, the junction kept 7 bases outside the gene matches. Looked up from germline, CDR1 is MDHEN and CDR2 is SYDVKM. The CDR3 length is 14 residues. As DNA, the CDR3 is TGTGCCAGCAGTTCCCCCGGGAGGGGTCACGAGCAGTACTTC. Its translation: CASSSPGRGHEQYF.

CDR3 in DNA: TGTGCCAGCAGCGTGTCCGGGACTAGCGGAGCCTACGAGCAGTACTTC. Protein sequence: CASSVSGTSGAYEQYF. The chain uses TRBV9 and TRBJ2-7; 11 nucleotides agree with TRBD2. V lost 2 bases and J lost 2; bases outside the gene matches: 6. CDR3 length equals 16 residues. Germline CDR1 reads SGDLS; CDR2 reads YYNGEE.

The V call is TRBV19, the J call TRBJ1-1; possibly TRBD1 for D (5 bases). The ends were cut back, 2 bases at V and 0 bases at J, with 10 bases in the middle. Germline assignment: CDR1 LNHDA and CDR2 SQIVND (reference sequence). The CDR3 is 15 amino acids. The CDR3 spells CASSIRGPLNTEAFF. The DNA of the CDR3 is TGTGCCAGTAGTATAAGGGGACCCCTGAACACTGAAGCTTTCTTT. Complete variable domain (other parts from reference TRBV19 and TRBJ1-1): DGGITQSPKYLFRKEGQNVTLSCEQNLNHDAMYWYRQDPGQGLRLIYYSQIVNDFQKGDIAEGYSVSREKKESFPLTVTSAQKNPTAFYLCASSIRGPLNTEAFFGQGTRLTVV.

The gene calls are TRBV5-1 and TRBJ2-1; 11 bases map to TRBD2. V dropped 5 bases and J dropped 5; count of bases not matched to a gene: 9. Germline-derived CDR1 and CDR2 are SGHRS and YFSETQ. The CDR3 length is 16 residues. In DNA, the CDR3 is TGCGCCAGCAGGCCTAGCGGGAGGAGCCACCACAATGAGCAGTTCTTC. Its protein is CASRPSGRSHHNEQFF.

The V gene is TRBV7-9, the J gene TRBJ2-7, with D tentatively TRBD2 (5 bases). CDR1 SEHNR and CDR2 FQNEAQ come from the germline V gene (reference sequence). Trimming removed 5 bases from V and 0 bases from J, with 17 bases in between. The CDR3 is 16 residues long. The CDR3 bases are TGTGCCAGCAGCCCCAGGTCGGGATGGAACTCCTACGAGCAGTACTTC. Its translation: CASSPRSGWNSYEQYF.

The V call is TRBV5-5, the J call TRBJ2-2, with D perhaps matching TRBD2 (6 bases). The CDR3 covers 15 residues. The germline gives CDR1 SGHKS, CDR2 YYEKEE (reference sequence). Trimming stripped 1 base from V and 4 bases from J, with 11 bases between. CDR3 loop: CASSLTRGSTGELFF. CDR3 coding DNA: TGTGCCAGCAGCTTGACGCGGGGAAGCACCGGGGAGCTGTTTTTT.

The chain is built from TRBV7-9 and TRBJ2-2; 7 positions agree with TRBD1. CDR1 and CDR2 (germline): SEHNR, FQNEAQ (reference sequence). V was pared by 5 bases and J by 5 bases, with 14 bases of the junction left unmatched. The CDR3 is 17 residues long. Here the CDR3 reads CASSLSKGTVRTGELFF. DNA of the CDR3: TGTGCCAGCAGCCTAAGCAAAGGGACAGTGAGGACCGGGGAGCTGTTTTTT.

The count of this clone is one. J is TRBJ2-2 and V is TRBV11-2; 7 nucleotides line up with TRBD2. The CDR3 has 15 residues. V shed 0 bases and J 6 bases; nucleotides not matched to a gene: 4. CDR1 and CDR2 from the germline V gene are SGHAT and FQNNGV. CDR3 coding DNA: TGTGCCAGCAGCTTAGATGGAGCGGGGCCCGGGGAGCTGTTTTTT. Translated: CASSLDGAGPGELFF.

This clone appeared once. The rearrangement joins TRBV28 to TRBJ1-4; 7 positions match TRBD1. V lost 6 bases to trimming and J lost 4 bases; unmatched junction nucleotides: 8. The germline CDR1 and CDR2 sequences are MDHEN and SYDVKM. The CDR3 is 15 amino acids. The CDR3 loop reads CASRPAGTVNEKLFF. CDR3 sequence (DNA): TGTGCCAGCAGACCCGCCGGGACAGTTAATGAAAAACTGTTTTTT.

The chain uses TRBV4-2 and TRBJ2-1; 12 bases align to TRBD2. Germline loops: CDR1 LGHNA, CDR2 YNFKEQ. The CDR3 covers 18 residues. V lost 3 bases and J lost 8; bases outside the gene matches: 14. The chain's CDR3 is CASSQTSGRIFGVDEQFF. In DNA form, the CDR3 reads TGTGCCAGCAGCCAGACTAGCGGGAGAATATTTGGGGTCGATGAGCAGTTCTTC.

V is TRBV9 and J is TRBJ2-3, with 13 bases matching TRBD2. CDR1 and CDR2 from the germline V gene are SGDLS and YYNGEE. This CDR3 has 15 residues. J gave up 4 bases and V 1 base, and 0 bases lay outside the gene matches. Written as DNA, the CDR3 is TGTGCCAGCAGCGTAACTAGCGGGGGGGCAGATACGCAGTATTTT. Translated: CASSVTSGGADTQYF.

The CDR3 DNA reads as TGTGCCAGCAGCTTCACTATCTTCGCCGGGGAGCTGTTTTTT. Translation gives CASSFTIFAGELFF. This chain links TRBV13 with TRBJ2-2, with D uncertain. The germline V gene has CDR1 PRHDT and CDR2 FYEKMQ (reference sequence). V was shortened by 3 bases and J by 6 bases, with 11 bases between the two germline ends. This CDR3 contains 14 residues.

The chain joins TRBV7-9 to TRBJ2-1; the D gene is possibly TRBD2 (5 bases). The CDR3 has 12 residues. CDR1 is SEHNR, CDR2 FQNEAQ, per germline (reference sequence). Trimming left V 5 bases short and J 9 bases short, with 11 bases between. CDR3 residues: CASSREGGEQFF. CDR3 nucleotides: TGTGCCAGCAGCCGGGAAGGAGGTGAGCAGTTCTTC.

This rearrangement joins TRBV19 to TRBJ2-1; D might be TRBD2 (7 bases). V gave up 9 bases and J gave up 4 bases, with 22 bases separating them. The CDR3 loop spans 16 amino acids. Germline V gives CDR1 LNHDA, CDR2 SQIVND (reference sequence). CDR3 in amino acids: CASRNGGGLNYNEQFF. As DNA, the CDR3 is TGTGCCAGCCGAAATGGCGGGGGCTTAAATTACAATGAGCAGTTCTTC.

The V gene is TRBV25-1, the J gene TRBJ2-7; 9 bases agree with TRBD2. Per germline, CDR1 MGHDK and CDR2 SYGVNS. This CDR3 contains 15 residues. The V and J ends lost 3 bases and 5 bases, in that order; junction bases with no gene match: 8. The CDR3 DNA sequence: TGTGCCAGCAGTGATGAGGGACTAGCAACTGACGAGCAGTACTTC. It codes for CASSDEGLATDEQYF.

This chain uses TRBV5-1 with TRBJ2-3; no reliable D call. The germline gives CDR1 SGHRS, CDR2 YFSETQ. Trimming pared 0 bases from V and 4 bases from J, leaving 9 bases between. This CDR3 has 14 amino acids. The CDR3 reads CASSLAMVPDTQYF. CDR3 coding DNA: TGCGCCAGCAGCTTGGCGATGGTCCCAGATACGCAGTATTTT.